The 4 T cell receptor beta chains listed next were all sequenced from one sample in a study of T cell responses to AZD1222 COVID-19 vaccine. Generated by immunoSEQ multiplex PCR, the TCRdb table keeps only in-frame clones and is missing some. Seen here are about 120,000 clones, about 85% observed once, and the top ten hold 6.2%. The source was peripheral blood, collected on day 0 of AZD1222 vaccination. The receptors come from an adult in good health.

This rearrangement joins TRBV24-1 to TRBJ2-1, with D possibly TRBD2 on 6 matching bases. The CDR3 sequence is 12 residues long. V lost 3 bases, J lost 8 bases, and 7 bases lay in between. Germline CDR1 KGHDR, CDR2 SFDVKD. In DNA, the CDR3 is TGTGCCACCAGTGATAGGAGGGATGAGCAGTTCTTC. Its translation: CATSDRRDEQFF.

The chain employs TRBV6-4 and TRBJ2-3; perhaps TRBD2 as D (6 bases). The CDR3 is 14 amino acids. Trimming removed 8 bases from V and 8 bases from J, with 20 bases in between. Per the germline V gene, CDR1 is MRHNA and CDR2 is SNTAGT. CDR3 bases: TGTGCCAGCCGAAAACCTAGCGAGCGGACTACGCAGTATTTT. As protein: CASRKPSERTTQYF.

The V call is TRBV18, the J call TRBJ1-5; tentative D call: TRBD1 (5 bases). V was cut by 4 bases and J by 0 bases, with 10 bases left in between. CDR1 and CDR2 (germline): KGHSH, LQKENI. CDR3 length: 15 residues. The CDR3 DNA is TGTGCCAGCTCACGAGGACACCTTAGCAATCAGCCCCAGCATTTT. As protein: CASSRGHLSNQPQHF.

A single count supports this clone. The CDR3 DNA reads as TGTGCCAGCAGCTTAGCTGCACAGAACTACGAGCAGTACTTC. It encodes CASSLAAQNYEQYF. The genes are TRBV7-2 and TRBJ2-7; D is ambiguous. CDR1 SGHTA and CDR2 FQGNSA come from the germline V gene. V was trimmed by 0 bases and J by 3 bases, leaving 9 bases between them. This CDR3 is built from 14 residues. Filled out from reference TRBV7-2 and TRBJ2-7, the complete variable domain reads GAGVSQSPSNKVTEKGKDVELRCDPISGHTALYWYRQSLGQGLEFLIYFQGNSAPDKSGLPSDRFSAERTGGSVSTLTIQRTQQEDSAVYLCASSLAAQNYEQYFGPGTRLTVT.